These 20 T cell receptor beta chains share one sample of origin, sequenced in a study of identifying expanded T cells in peripheral blood. Assay: immunoSEQ multiplex PCR; the TCRdb copy retains only in-frame clones and omits some. The data show approximately 100,000 clones, about 88% seen once. Sequencing was performed on blood. Every receptor here comes from a person between 18 and 69 years old in good health.

The chain couples TRBV5-1 to TRBJ2-5, with 9 bases lining up with TRBD2. Germline V lookup: CDR1 SGHRS, CDR2 YFSETQ. The CDR3 is 17 residues long. V lost 1 base, J lost 1 base, and 8 bases stayed unmatched. The CDR3 DNA is TGCGCCAGCAGCTTGAGGTCGAGCGGGGGGACCCAAGAGACCCAGTACTTC. Its translation: CASSLRSSGGTQETQYF.

The genes are TRBV7-9 and TRBJ2-1; D is ambiguous. V was shortened by 1 base and J by 15 bases, with 16 bases between the two germline ends. The CDR3 is made up of 13 amino acids. The germline gives CDR1 SEHNR, CDR2 FQNEAQ (reference sequence). The CDR3 nucleotides read TGTGCCAGCAGCTTAGTTCTCAACGGATTACGGTTCTTC. This codes for CASSLVLNGLRFF.

The chain employs TRBV5-1 and TRBJ2-5; D is undetermined. This CDR3 region has 13 residues. Trimming removed 1 base from V and 0 bases from J, with 4 bases in between. CDR1 and CDR2 (germline): SGHRS, YFSETQ. The CDR3 DNA follows: TGCGCCAGCAGCTTGTCTCACCAAGAGACCCAGTACTTC. This gives the protein CASSLSHQETQYF.

The J gene is TRBJ2-3, the V gene TRBV28; a weak D match, TRBD2 (6 bases). The CDR3 covers 14 residues. V lost 4 bases to trimming and J lost 0 bases, with 8 bases between them. Per germline, CDR1 MDHEN and CDR2 SYDVKM. The CDR3: CASSWGTSTDTQYF. For the CDR3, the DNA is TGTGCCAGCAGTTGGGGGACTAGCACAGATACGCAGTATTTT.

The chain employs TRBV9 and TRBJ2-1; 12 bases match TRBD2. Germline CDR1 SGDLS, CDR2 YYNGEE. The CDR3 is 16 residues long. The V and J ends lost 0 bases and 10 bases, in that order; junction bases with no gene match: 8. CDR3 sequence (DNA): TGTGCCAGCAGCGTAGTGGCTAGCGGGGGGGCACGAGAGCAGTTCTTC. Residues: CASSVVASGGAREQFF.

In its sample, this clone was seen a few times. The chain couples TRBV6-5 to TRBJ1-2; D is unresolved. Trimming left V 8 bases short and J 8 bases short, with 15 bases between. CDR1 and CDR2 (germline): MNHEY, SVGAGI. There are 12 residues in the CDR3. CDR3 loop: CASRMEQLGYTF. CDR3 DNA sequence: TGTGCCAGCCGAATGGAACAACTCGGCTACACCTTC.

V usage is TRBV2 and J usage is TRBJ2-3; TRBD2 matches at 13 bases. CDR3 length: 15 residues. V shed 4 bases, J shed 6 bases, and the junction held 4 bases outside the gene matches. Germline CDR1 is SNHLY and CDR2 is FYNNEI. The CDR3, as DNA: TGTGCCAGCAGTGGACTAGCGGGGGGCGGGGATACGCAGTATTTT. The encoded protein is CASSGLAGGGDTQYF.

The V gene is TRBV5-1, the J gene TRBJ2-5; tentatively, D is TRBD2 (5 bases). The CDR3 totals 14 residues. Germline V gives CDR1 SGHRS, CDR2 YFSETQ. V was shortened by 4 bases and J by 3 bases, with 13 bases between the two germline ends. The CDR3 region has the DNA TGCGCCAGCAGCATATCGACTACCGAAGAGACCCAGTACTTC. Residues: CASSISTTEETQYF.

In DNA form, the CDR3 reads TGTGCCAGCGGCCCGGGCACAGATACGCAGTATTTT. Translating it yields CASGPGTDTQYF. This sequence joins TRBV14 and TRBJ2-3; D remains ambiguous. V was pared by 8 bases and J by 1 base, with 7 bases between. The CDR3 sequence is 12 residues long. Per the germline V gene, CDR1 is SGHDN and CDR2 is FVKESK.

This clone was observed once. The chain links TRBV5-4 to TRBJ2-7; tentative D call: TRBD1 (5 bases). Trimming cost V 1 base and J 0 bases, with 8 bases left between them. The CDR3 is made up of 14 amino acids. CDR1 SGHNT and CDR2 YYREEE come from the germline V gene (reference sequence). The CDR3 reads CASSLPGNSYEQYF. In nucleotides, the CDR3 is TGTGCCAGCAGCTTGCCAGGGAACTCCTACGAGCAGTACTTC.

CDR3 in amino acids: CASSLAGRYSNQPQHF. DNA of the CDR3: TGTGCCAGCAGCTTGGCGGGTAGGTATAGCAATCAGCCCCAGCATTTT. The chain is built from TRBV5-6 and TRBJ1-5; D is undetermined. The CDR3 is made up of 16 amino acids. V was pared by 0 bases and J by 0 bases, with 10 bases between. Germline V gene lookup returns CDR1 SGHDT and CDR2 YYEEEE.

The gene calls are TRBV30 and TRBJ1-1; 9 bases match TRBD1. The germline V gene encodes CDR1 GTSNPN and CDR2 SVGIG (reference sequence). V trimming: 4 bases; J trimming: 7 bases; junction bases outside the gene matches: 4. The CDR3 loop spans 12 amino acids. The CDR3 sequence: CAWNRQGGEAFF. The CDR3 DNA sequence: TGTGCCTGGAATAGACAGGGGGGTGAAGCTTTCTTT. The full variable domain, its missing parts supplied by reference TRBV30 and TRBJ1-1, is SQTIHQWPATLVQPVGSPLSLECTVEGTSNPNLYWYRQAAGRGLQLLFYSVGIGQISSEVPQNLSASRPQDRQFILSSKKLLLSDSGFYLCAWNRQGGEAFFGQGTRLTVV.

This clone came up once. V is TRBV21-1 and J is TRBJ2-7; the tabulated D call, TRBD2, remains unverified against the DNA. TRBV21-1 is labeled a pseudogene. The CDR3 consists of 18 residues. The CDR3 sequence is CASSKELGLAGEAYEQYF. The CDR3 DNA follows: TGTGCCAGCAGCAAAGAGTTGGGACTAGCGGGAGAGGCTTACGAGCAGTACTTC.

The chain combines TRBV9 with TRBJ2-3, with a tentative D call TRBD2 (6 bases). Trimming removed 3 bases at V and 0 bases at J, with 23 bases between. Germline CDR1 and CDR2: SGDLS and YYNGEE. The CDR3 loop spans 19 amino acids. The CDR3, as DNA: TGTGCCAGCAGCGGTATTGACGGGGGAAAGTTCTCAAGCACAGATACGCAGTATTTT. Its protein product is CASSGIDGGKFSSTDTQYF.

This sequence joins TRBV6-6 and TRBJ1-4; D uncertain. Germline CDR1 is MNHNY and CDR2 is SVGAGI (reference sequence). Trimming took off 5 bases at V and 8 bases at J, with 21 bases between the two ends. The CDR3 is made up of 16 amino acids. For the CDR3, the DNA is TGTGCCAGCAGTGGAGACGACCCACGGTTGAAAGAAAAACTGTTTTTT. Its translation is CASSGDDPRLKEKLFF.

The chain has TRBV4-1 and TRBJ1-4, with 9 positions matching TRBD1. The germline V gene has CDR1 MGHRA and CDR2 YSYEKL. This CDR3 region has 19 residues. V dropped 5 bases and J dropped 0; count of bases not matched to a gene: 13. The CDR3 sequence: CASSLRTGANFATNEKLFF. The CDR3 region has the DNA TGCGCCAGCAGCTTACGGACAGGGGCGAATTTTGCAACTAATGAAAAACTGTTTTTT.

CDR3 in amino acids: CASSYSGTEDGYTF. The CDR3 DNA is TGTGCCAGCAGTTACTCAGGGACGGAAGATGGCTACACCTTC. The gene calls are TRBV6-5 and TRBJ1-2; tentative D call: TRBD1 (5 bases). The germline CDR1 and CDR2 sequences are MNHEY and SVGAGI. V dropped 0 bases and J dropped 6 bases, with 11 bases sitting between them. The CDR3 is 14 amino acids.

The rearrangement joins TRBV15 to TRBJ2-7; TRBD2 agrees at 10 bases. Germline V gene lookup returns CDR1 LNHNV and CDR2 YYDKDF (reference sequence). CDR3 length equals 19 residues. V was pared by 6 bases and J by 7 bases, with 24 bases of the junction left unmatched. CDR3: CATRPGRQPLAGAREEQYF. CDR3 bases: TGTGCCACCAGGCCTGGCAGACAACCTCTAGCGGGGGCCCGGGAAGAGCAGTACTTC.

This clone has only one observation. This rearrangement joins TRBV28 to TRBJ1-5; D gene uncertain. This CDR3 is 15 amino acids long. Germline V gives CDR1 MDHEN, CDR2 SYDVKM. Trimming pared 3 bases from V and 2 bases from J, leaving 11 bases between. The CDR3 DNA follows: TGTGCCAGCAGTTTGCCCGGGAGCGGCAATCAGCCCCAGCATTTT. This translates into CASSLPGSGNQPQHF. The full variable domain, its missing parts supplied by reference TRBV28 and TRBJ1-5, is DVKVTQSSRYLVKRTGEKVFLECVQDMDHENMFWYRQDPGLGLRLIYFSYDVKMKEKGDIPEGYSVSREKKERFSLILESASTNQTSMYLCASSLPGSGNQPQHFGDGTRLSIL.

The chain is built from TRBV6-1 and TRBJ2-7; no reliable D call. V gave up 1 base and J gave up 3 bases, with 10 bases separating them. The CDR3 has 14 residues. CDR1 MNHNS and CDR2 SASEGT come from the germline V gene. In nucleotides, the CDR3 is TGTGCCAGCAGTGAAGGGCCCGGCGGCTACGAGCAGTACTTC. As protein: CASSEGPGGYEQYF.